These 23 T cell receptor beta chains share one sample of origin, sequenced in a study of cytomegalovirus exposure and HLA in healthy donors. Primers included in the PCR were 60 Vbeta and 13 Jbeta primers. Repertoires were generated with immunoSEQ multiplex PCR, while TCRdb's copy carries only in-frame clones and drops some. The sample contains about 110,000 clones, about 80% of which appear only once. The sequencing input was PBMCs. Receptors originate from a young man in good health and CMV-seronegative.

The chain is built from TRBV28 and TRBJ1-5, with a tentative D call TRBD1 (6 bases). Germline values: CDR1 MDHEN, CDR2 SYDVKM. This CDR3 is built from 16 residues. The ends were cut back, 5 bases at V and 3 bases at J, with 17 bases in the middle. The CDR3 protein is CASSGTGQVVNQPQHF. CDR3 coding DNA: TGTGCCAGCAGTGGGACGGGACAAGTAGTCAATCAGCCCCAGCATTTT.

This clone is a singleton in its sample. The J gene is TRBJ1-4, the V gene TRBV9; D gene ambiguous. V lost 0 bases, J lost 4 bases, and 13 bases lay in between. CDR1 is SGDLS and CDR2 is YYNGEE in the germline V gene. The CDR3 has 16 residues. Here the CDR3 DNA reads TGTGCCAGCAGCGTAGGAGGAACTGCCCTTAATGAAAAACTGTTTTTT. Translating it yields CASSVGGTALNEKLFF. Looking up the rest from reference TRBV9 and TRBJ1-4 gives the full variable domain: DSGVTQTPKHLITATGQRVTLRCSPRSGDLSVYWYQQSLDQGLQFLIQYYNGEERAKGNILERFSAQQFPDLHSELNLSSLELGDSALYFCASSVGGTALNEKLFFGSGTQLSVL.

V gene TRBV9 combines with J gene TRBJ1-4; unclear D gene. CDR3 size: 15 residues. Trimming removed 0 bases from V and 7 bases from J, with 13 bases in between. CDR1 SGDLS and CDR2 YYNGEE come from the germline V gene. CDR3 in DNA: TGTGCCAGCAGCGTAGGGTCAGTCCGCGGTGAAAAACTGTTTTTT. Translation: CASSVGSVRGEKLFF.

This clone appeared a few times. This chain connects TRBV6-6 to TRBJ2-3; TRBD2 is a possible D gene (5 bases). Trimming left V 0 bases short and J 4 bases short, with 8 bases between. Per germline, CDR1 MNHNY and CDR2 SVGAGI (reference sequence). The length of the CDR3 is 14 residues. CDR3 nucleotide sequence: TGTGCCAGCAGTTACTCGGGAGTCTCAGATACGCAGTATTTT. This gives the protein CASSYSGVSDTQYF.

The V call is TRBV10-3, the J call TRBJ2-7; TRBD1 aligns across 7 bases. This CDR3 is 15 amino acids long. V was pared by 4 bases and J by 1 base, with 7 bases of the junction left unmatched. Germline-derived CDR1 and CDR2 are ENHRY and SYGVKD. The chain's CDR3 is CAISGGTASSYEQYF. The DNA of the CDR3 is TGTGCCATCAGTGGAGGGACAGCATCTTCCTACGAGCAGTACTTC.

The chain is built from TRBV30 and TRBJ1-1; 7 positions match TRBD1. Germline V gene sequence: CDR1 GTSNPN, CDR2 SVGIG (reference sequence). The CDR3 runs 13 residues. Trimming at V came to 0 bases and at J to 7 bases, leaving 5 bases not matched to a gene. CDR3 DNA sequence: TGTGCCTGGAGTGTGGGGACAGCTTGTGAAGCTTTCTTT. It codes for CAWSVGTACEAFF. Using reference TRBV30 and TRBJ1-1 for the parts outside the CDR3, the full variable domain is SQTIHQWPATLVQPVGSPLSLECTVEGTSNPNLYWYRQAAGRGLQLLFYSVGIGQISSEVPQNLSASRPQDRQFILSSKKLLLSDSGFYLCAWSVGTACEAFFGQGTRLTVV.

The CDR3 DNA is TGTGCCAGCAGCCAAGTTTCAGGGCTTACGAACACCGGGGAGCTGTTTTTT. It translates to CASSQVSGLTNTGELFF. The chain uses TRBV14 and TRBJ2-2, with D possibly TRBD1 on 5 matching bases. The CDR3 sequence is 17 residues long. CDR1 is SGHDN and CDR2 is FVKESK in the germline V gene. V lost 1 base to trimming and J lost 0 bases, with 12 bases between them. Complete variable domain (other parts from reference TRBV14 and TRBJ2-2): EAGVTQFPSHSVIEKGQTVTLRCDPISGHDNLYWYRRVMGKEIKFLLHFVKESKQDESGMPNNRFLAERTGGTYSTLKVQPAELEDSGVYFCASSQVSGLTNTGELFFGEGSRLTVL.

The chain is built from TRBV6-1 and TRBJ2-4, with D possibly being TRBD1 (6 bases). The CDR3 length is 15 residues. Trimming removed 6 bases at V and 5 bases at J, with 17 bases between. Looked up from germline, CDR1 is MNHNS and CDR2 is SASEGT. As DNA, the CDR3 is TGTGCCAGCAGGAAAGATACCGGGACACAAAACATTCAGTACTTC. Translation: CASRKDTGTQNIQYF.

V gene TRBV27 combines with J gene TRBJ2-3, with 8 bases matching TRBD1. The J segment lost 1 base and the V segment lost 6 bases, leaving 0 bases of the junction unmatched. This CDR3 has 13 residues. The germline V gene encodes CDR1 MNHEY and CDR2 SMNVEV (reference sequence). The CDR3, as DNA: TGTGCCAGCAGGACAGGGGGCACAGATACGCAGTATTTT. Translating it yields CASRTGGTDTQYF.

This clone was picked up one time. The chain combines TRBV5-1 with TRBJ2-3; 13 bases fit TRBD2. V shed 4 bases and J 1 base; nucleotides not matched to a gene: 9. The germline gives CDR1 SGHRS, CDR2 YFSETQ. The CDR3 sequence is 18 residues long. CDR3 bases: TGCGCCAGCAGCCAAAGGACTAGCGGGAGCATCGGCACAGATACGCAGTATTTT. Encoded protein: CASSQRTSGSIGTDTQYF.

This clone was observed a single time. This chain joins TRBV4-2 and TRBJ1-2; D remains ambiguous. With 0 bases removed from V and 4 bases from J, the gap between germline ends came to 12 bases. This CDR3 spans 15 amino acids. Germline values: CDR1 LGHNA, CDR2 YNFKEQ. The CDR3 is CASSQDSGGAYGYTF. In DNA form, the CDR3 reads TGTGCCAGCAGCCAAGACAGCGGAGGAGCCTATGGCTACACCTTC.

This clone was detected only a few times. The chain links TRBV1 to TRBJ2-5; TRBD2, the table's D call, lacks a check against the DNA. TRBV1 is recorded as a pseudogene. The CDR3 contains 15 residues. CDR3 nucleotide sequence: TGCACCAGCAGCCAAGATGGGGGGGGGCAAGAGACCCAGTACTTC. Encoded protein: CTSSQDGGGQETQYF.

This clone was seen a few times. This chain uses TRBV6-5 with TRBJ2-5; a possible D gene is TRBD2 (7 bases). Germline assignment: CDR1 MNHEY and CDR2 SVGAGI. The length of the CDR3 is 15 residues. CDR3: CASGIGGAFQETQYF. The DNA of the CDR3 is TGTGCAAGCGGGATAGGGGGAGCCTTCCAAGAGACCCAGTACTTC.

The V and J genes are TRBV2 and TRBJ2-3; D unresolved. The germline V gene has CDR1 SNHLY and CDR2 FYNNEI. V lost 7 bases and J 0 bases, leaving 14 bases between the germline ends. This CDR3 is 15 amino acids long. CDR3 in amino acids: CASTYVRSSTDTQYF. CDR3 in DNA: TGTGCCAGCACCTATGTCCGTTCTAGCACAGATACGCAGTATTTT.

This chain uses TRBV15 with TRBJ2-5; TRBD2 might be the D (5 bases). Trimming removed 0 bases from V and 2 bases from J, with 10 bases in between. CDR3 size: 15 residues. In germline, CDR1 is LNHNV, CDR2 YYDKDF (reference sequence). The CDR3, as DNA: TGTGCCACCAGCAGAGATGGGGAGTCTCAAGAGACCCAGTACTTC. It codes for CATSRDGESQETQYF. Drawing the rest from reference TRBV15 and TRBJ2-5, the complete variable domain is DAMVIQNPRYQVTQFGKPVTLSCSQTLNHNVMYWYQQKSSQAPKLLFHYYDKDFNNEADTPDNFQSRRPNTSFCFLDIRSPGLGDTAMYLCATSRDGESQETQYFGPGTRLLVL.

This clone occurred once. CDR3 in DNA: TGTGCCAGCAGCGCAAGAGGGCCAGCGGGGAGGTACAATGAGCAGTTCTTC. This translates into CASSARGPAGRYNEQFF. The J gene is TRBJ2-1, the V gene TRBV9; 7 bases are a match to TRBD2. CDR1 SGDLS and CDR2 YYNGEE come from the germline V gene. Trimming took 3 bases from V and 4 from J; bases not matched to a gene: 13. The CDR3 is 17 amino acids.

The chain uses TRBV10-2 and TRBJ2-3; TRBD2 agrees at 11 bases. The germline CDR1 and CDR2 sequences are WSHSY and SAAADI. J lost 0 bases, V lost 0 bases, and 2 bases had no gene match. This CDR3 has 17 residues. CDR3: CASSESSSGGSTDTQYF. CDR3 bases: TGCGCCAGCAGTGAGTCCTCTAGCGGGGGGAGCACAGATACGCAGTATTTT.

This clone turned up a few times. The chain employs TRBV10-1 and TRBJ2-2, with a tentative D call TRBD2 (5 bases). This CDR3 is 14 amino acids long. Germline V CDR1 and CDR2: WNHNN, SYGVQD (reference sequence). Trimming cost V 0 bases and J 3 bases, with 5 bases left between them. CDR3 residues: CASSESGDTGELFF. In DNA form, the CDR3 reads TGCGCCAGCAGTGAGTCCGGGGACACCGGGGAGCTGTTTTTT.

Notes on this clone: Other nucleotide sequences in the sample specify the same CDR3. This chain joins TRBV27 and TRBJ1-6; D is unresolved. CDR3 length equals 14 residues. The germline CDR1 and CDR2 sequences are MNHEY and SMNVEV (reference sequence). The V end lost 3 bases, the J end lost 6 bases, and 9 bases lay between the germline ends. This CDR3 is CASSFRGTNSPLHF. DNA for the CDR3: TGTGCCAGCAGTTTCCGGGGAACTAATTCACCCCTCCACTTT.

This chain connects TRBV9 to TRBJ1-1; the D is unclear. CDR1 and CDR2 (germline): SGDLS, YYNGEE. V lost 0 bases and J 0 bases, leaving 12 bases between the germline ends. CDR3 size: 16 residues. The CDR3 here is CASSVGGSPMNTEAFF. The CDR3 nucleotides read TGTGCCAGCAGCGTAGGAGGGTCCCCAATGAACACTGAAGCTTTCTTT.

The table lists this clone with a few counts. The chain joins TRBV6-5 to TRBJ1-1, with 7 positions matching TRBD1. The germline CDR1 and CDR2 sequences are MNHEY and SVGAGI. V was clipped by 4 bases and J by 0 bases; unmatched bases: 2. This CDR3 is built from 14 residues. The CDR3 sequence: CASSSGTVNTEAFF. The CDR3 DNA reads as TGTGCCAGCAGTTCCGGGACAGTGAACACTGAAGCTTTCTTT.

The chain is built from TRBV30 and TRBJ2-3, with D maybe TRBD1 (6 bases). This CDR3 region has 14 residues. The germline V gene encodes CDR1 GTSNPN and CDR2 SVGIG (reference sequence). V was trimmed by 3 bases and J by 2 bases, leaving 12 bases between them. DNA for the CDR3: TGTGCCTGGAGAGGGACACCATCCACAGATACGCAGTATTTT. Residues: CAWRGTPSTDTQYF.

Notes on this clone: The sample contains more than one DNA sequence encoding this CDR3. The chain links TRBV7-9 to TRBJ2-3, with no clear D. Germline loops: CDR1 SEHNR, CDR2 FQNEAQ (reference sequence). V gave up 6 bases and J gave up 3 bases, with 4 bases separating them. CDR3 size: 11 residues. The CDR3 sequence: CASSPTDTQYF. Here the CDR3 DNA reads TGTGCCAGCAGTCCGACAGATACGCAGTATTTT.